Listed below are T cell receptor beta chains from one sample, sequenced in a study of CD8+ T cells in alopecia areata. Sequencing was performed with immunoSEQ multiplex PCR; in TCRdb, only in-frame clones are kept and a portion is missing. The data show 110,000 or so clones, 59% seen once. The sample comprised CD8+ T cells sorted from blood. All receptors derive from a human donor in good health. Both conserved end residues are part of each CDR3. The order of the fields is CDR3 DNA, CDR3 protein, D gene, V gene, J gene, clone size. A D gene is named only where the DNA matches it firmly. The size of a clone is reported for some rows only, either as once, few or many, or as a class for expanded clones.

CDR3 DNA: TGTGCCAGCAGCCCCTGGACCGGGGGAACCTCTGAAGCTTTCTTT
CDR3 protein: CASSPWTGGTSEAFF
D gene: -
V gene: TRBV7-9
J gene: TRBJ1-1
clone size: -

CDR3 DNA: TGTGCCAGCAGTTTTCTATCCTATAGCAATCAGCCCCAGCATTTT
CDR3 protein: CASSFLSYSNQPQHF
D gene: -
V gene: TRBV28
J gene: TRBJ1-5
clone size: -

CDR3 DNA: TGCGCCAGCAGCTCGGGACCCGTTGGCGGCTACACCTTC
CDR3 protein: CASSSGPVGGYTF
D gene: -
V gene: TRBV5-1
J gene: TRBJ1-2
clone size: -

CDR3 DNA: TGTGCCAGCAGTTCCTTTCGGCGGCGAGCCTATGGCTACACCTTC
CDR3 protein: CASSSFRRRAYGYTF
D gene: -
V gene: TRBV27
J gene: TRBJ1-2
clone size: -

CDR3 DNA: TGTGCCAGCAGTTTATTTCAGGGGAGCAATCAGCCCCAGCATTTT
CDR3 protein: CASSLFQGSNQPQHF
D gene: -
V gene: TRBV28
J gene: TRBJ1-5
clone size: -

CDR3 DNA: TGTGCCATCAGCAGTGATATTAGGGTTCCCGGAGAAGATACGCAGTATTTT
CDR3 protein: CAISSDIRVPGEDTQYF
D gene: -
V gene: TRBV10-3
J gene: TRBJ2-3
clone size: -

CDR3 DNA: TGTGCCAGCAGTTACTCTCGGACAGGGGCGGCTGGCTACACCTTC
CDR3 protein: CASSYSRTGAAGYTF
D gene: TRBD1
V gene: TRBV6-5
J gene: TRBJ1-2
clone size: few

CDR3 DNA: TGTGCCAGTAGTCACGGGACAGGGGCGTACGAGCAGTACTTC
CDR3 protein: CASSHGTGAYEQYF
D gene: TRBD1
V gene: TRBV19
J gene: TRBJ2-7
clone size: -

CDR3 DNA: TGTGCCAGCAGTTACTCGAAAGGGGCGCTGGGAGAGACCCAGTACTTC
CDR3 protein: CASSYSKGALGETQYF
D gene: -
V gene: TRBV6-5
J gene: TRBJ2-5
clone size: -

CDR3 DNA: TGTGCTAGTGGTCCGGGACAGGGGGACTATGGCTACACCTTC
CDR3 protein: CASGPGQGDYGYTF
D gene: TRBD1
V gene: TRBV12-5
J gene: TRBJ1-2
clone size: -

CDR3 DNA: TGTGCCACCAACACAGGGCAGCCCCAGCATTTT
CDR3 protein: CATNTGQPQHF
D gene: -
V gene: TRBV28
J gene: TRBJ1-5
clone size: once

CDR3 DNA: TGTGCCAGCAGCGGATCGGGGGGCAGCTCCTACAATGAGCAGTTCTTC
CDR3 protein: CASSGSGGSSYNEQFF
D gene: -
V gene: TRBV9
J gene: TRBJ2-1
clone size: few

CDR3 DNA: TGTGCCAGCAGCGTAGGGGACAGGGGGCAGTCGAACACCGGGGAGCTGTTTTTT
CDR3 protein: CASSVGDRGQSNTGELFF
D gene: TRBD1
V gene: TRBV9
J gene: TRBJ2-2
clone size: -

CDR3 DNA: TGCAGCGTGGGACAGCCGCAAGAGACCCAGTACTTC
CDR3 protein: CSVGQPQETQYF
D gene: TRBD1
V gene: TRBV29-1
J gene: TRBJ2-5
clone size: -

CDR3 DNA: TGTGCCAGCAGCGTGACTCCTGAGGATGAAGCTTTCTTT
CDR3 protein: CASSVTPEDEAFF
D gene: -
V gene: TRBV9
J gene: TRBJ1-1
clone size: -

CDR3 DNA: TGCAGCGTTGAAGACAGGTTGAACACTGAAGCTTTCTTT
CDR3 protein: CSVEDRLNTEAFF
D gene: -
V gene: TRBV29-1
J gene: TRBJ1-1
clone size: few

CDR3 DNA: TGTGCCAGCAGCCCCACCGGGACGGCGGTCGATACGCAGTATTTT
CDR3 protein: CASSPTGTAVDTQYF
D gene: -
V gene: TRBV11-2
J gene: TRBJ2-3
clone size: -

CDR3 DNA: TGCGCCAGCAGCTTGGGGACAGGGGGCGAGTACGAGCAGTACTTC
CDR3 protein: CASSLGTGGEYEQYF
D gene: TRBD1
V gene: TRBV5-1
J gene: TRBJ2-7
clone size: -

CDR3 DNA: TGTGCCAGCAGCGTAGCGGGCGGGAGCACAGATACGCAGTATTTT
CDR3 protein: CASSVAGGSTDTQYF
D gene: -
V gene: TRBV9
J gene: TRBJ2-3
clone size: -

CDR3 DNA: TGTGCCAGCAGCTTAGGCCAAGAGGGCGGAGAAAAACTGTTTTTT
CDR3 protein: CASSLGQEGGEKLFF
D gene: -
V gene: TRBV13
J gene: TRBJ1-4
clone size: -